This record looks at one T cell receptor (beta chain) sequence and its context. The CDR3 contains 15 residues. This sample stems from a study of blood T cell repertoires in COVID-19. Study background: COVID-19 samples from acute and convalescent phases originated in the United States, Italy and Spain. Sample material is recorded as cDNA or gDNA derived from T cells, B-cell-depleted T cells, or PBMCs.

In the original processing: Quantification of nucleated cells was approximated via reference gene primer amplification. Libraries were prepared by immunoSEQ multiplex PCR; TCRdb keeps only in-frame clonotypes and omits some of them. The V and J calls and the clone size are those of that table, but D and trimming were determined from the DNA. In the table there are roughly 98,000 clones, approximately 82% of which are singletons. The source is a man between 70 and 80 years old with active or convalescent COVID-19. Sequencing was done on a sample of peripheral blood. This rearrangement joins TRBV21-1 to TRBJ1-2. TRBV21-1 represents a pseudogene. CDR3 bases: TGTGCCAGCAGCAAAGGACGTGACGGGGACTATGGCTACACCTTC. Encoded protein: CASSKGRDGDYGYTF.